Listed below are T cell receptor beta chains from one sample, sequenced in a study of response to subunit inactivated influenza vaccine. One entry per CDR3 protein, called by TCRdb with MiXCR from the RT-PCR reads. The sample lists some 500,000 distinct CDR3 sequences; roughly 23% were seen once. Sequenced material: CD4+ T cells sorted from PBMCs, taken 4 to 6 days after vaccination. These receptor sequences come from a man aged 50 to 60 who received an inactivated influenza vaccine. Each CDR3 is given with its conserved first and last residue. The D gene is left open where the match is weak. Size is omitted from some rows. Given values are once, few, many or a class for expanded clones.

CDR3 length	V gene	clone size	D gene	CDR3 protein
15	TRBV5-1	few	-	CASSPGQSYNSPLHF
14	TRBV7-9	-	-	CASSSWTVIDEQFF
16	TRBV6-2/TRBV6-3	-	-	CASSYSGSSSTDTQYF
14	TRBV6-2/TRBV6-3	-	-	CASSYTGITDTQYF
14	TRBV6-1	-	TRBD2	CAAGTSGATGELFF
13	TRBV11-2	few	-	CASSLRGAQTQYF
15	TRBV4-1	-	TRBD1	CASSHPGQGDNEQFF
15	TRBV10-3	-	TRBD1	CAISQQGARPGELFF
14	TRBV4-3	-	-	CASSQAVREAEAFF
13	TRBV20-1	-	TRBD2	CSARGEGGETQYF
15	TRBV12-3/TRBV12-4	-	-	CASSFRDWGTNEQFF
16	TRBV5-4	once	-	CASRQTRDQKHYEQYF